Shown below are 13 T cell receptor beta chains from a single sample sequenced in a study of technical replicates of blood from a few donors. Using immunoSEQ multiplex PCR, the repertoire was profiled, and TCRdb retains in-frame clones only, with some absent. Of about 44,000 clones in the sample, over 95% were seen once. Sequenced sample: T cells isolated from PBMCs. Source of these receptors: a human donor in good health.

V is TRBV19 and J is TRBJ2-7; TRBD1 might be the D (5 bases). Trimming took off 3 bases at V and 2 bases at J, with 8 bases between the two ends. This CDR3 has 13 residues. Germline CDR1 is LNHDA and CDR2 is SQIVND (reference sequence). CDR3 region: CASSMQGPYEQYF. In DNA, the CDR3 is TGTGCCAGTAGTATGCAGGGCCCCTACGAGCAGTACTTC.

The V gene is TRBV6-6, the J gene TRBJ2-7; the D gene is possibly TRBD1 (6 bases). Germline lookup yields CDR1 MNHNY and CDR2 SVGAGI (reference sequence). The CDR3 totals 16 residues. V gave up 0 bases and J gave up 3 bases, with 15 bases separating them. The DNA for the CDR3 is TGTGCCAGCAGTTACTCGAGGTGGACAGACGGCTACGAGCAGTACTTC. Its protein is CASSYSRWTDGYEQYF.

The chain couples TRBV9 to TRBJ1-1; no firm D call. Germline CDR1 and CDR2: SGDLS and YYNGEE. With 4 bases removed from V and 10 bases from J, the gap between germline ends came to 14 bases. The CDR3 consists of 12 residues. In DNA form, the CDR3 reads TGTGCCAGCAGCCCCCTGGAGAAAGTAGCTTTCTTT. This translates into CASSPLEKVAFF.

This rearrangement joins TRBV9 to TRBJ1-1; no clear D. Trimming shortened V by 4 bases and J by 4 bases, and 14 bases separated the two germline ends. Germline V gene lookup returns CDR1 SGDLS and CDR2 YYNGEE. The CDR3 sequence is 14 residues long. The CDR3 region has the DNA TGTGCCAGCAGCCCCGAAATGTGGAGCACTGAAGCTTTCTTT. Residues: CASSPEMWSTEAFF.

The rearrangement links TRBV4-1 to TRBJ2-7, with a tentative D call TRBD2 (7 bases). This CDR3 is built from 13 residues. Looked up from germline, CDR1 is MGHRA and CDR2 is YSYEKL. Between the trimmed V and J ends, which lost 7 bases and 5 bases, there was a span of 15 bases. CDR3 in amino acids: CASTTGRADEQYF. The CDR3 DNA is TGCGCCAGCACCACAGGGAGGGCTGACGAGCAGTACTTC.

The chain recombines TRBV7-9 with TRBJ2-3; perhaps TRBD2 as D (5 bases). V was shortened by 4 bases and J by 5 bases, with 22 bases between the two germline ends. Germline V CDR1 and CDR2: SEHNR, FQNEAQ (reference sequence). The CDR3 contains 17 residues. The CDR3 DNA follows: TGTGCCAGCAGCTCCACGCTACTAGAGGAATGGATAGATACGCAGTATTTT. This translates into CASSSTLLEEWIDTQYF. The full variable domain, its missing parts supplied by reference TRBV7-9 and TRBJ2-3, is DTGVSQNPRHKITKRGQNVTFRCDPISEHNRLYWYRQTLGQGPEFLTYFQNEAQLEKSRLLSDRFSAERPKGSFSTLEIQRTEQGDSAMYLCASSSTLLEEWIDTQYFGPGTRLTVL.

CDR3 in DNA: TGCGCCAGCAGTGGTGAGGGAGGGCCCGGTAATGAGCAGTTCTTC. Its translation is CASSGEGGPGNEQFF. The J gene is TRBJ2-1, the V gene TRBV10-1, with 7 positions matching TRBD2. Germline V CDR1 and CDR2: WNHNN, SYGVQD (reference sequence). J gave up 7 bases and V 4 bases, and 10 bases lay outside the gene matches. This CDR3 has 15 residues.

The chain uses TRBV4-3 and TRBJ1-2, with D possibly being TRBD1 (5 bases). Trimming took 1 base from V and 4 from J, leaving 13 bases between them. Per germline, CDR1 LGHNA and CDR2 YSLEER. This CDR3 is 15 amino acids long. The CDR3 protein is CASSQGQLPAYGYTF. The CDR3 DNA is TGCGCCAGCAGCCAAGGACAGCTTCCAGCCTATGGCTACACCTTC.

The V call is TRBV27, the J call TRBJ2-3; D is unclear. V was clipped by 6 bases and J by 4 bases, with 8 bases between them. The CDR3 is 12 amino acids. Per germline, CDR1 MNHEY and CDR2 SMNVEV (reference sequence). CDR3: CASSPEADTQYF. The CDR3 nucleotides read TGTGCCAGCAGCCCAGAAGCAGATACGCAGTATTTT.

This clone was counted a single time. The genes are TRBV11-2 and TRBJ2-5; D may be TRBD1 (6 bases). Germline V gene data show CDR1 as SGHAT and CDR2 as FQNNGV. This CDR3 has 17 amino acids. The V end lost 3 bases, the J end lost 6 bases, and 23 bases lay between the germline ends. CDR3 residues: CASSFLEQGWGVKTQYF. The DNA of the CDR3 is TGTGCCAGCAGCTTCCTTGAACAGGGTTGGGGTGTAAAGACCCAGTACTTC. Full variable domain (remainder filled in from reference TRBV11-2 and TRBJ2-5): EAGVAQSPRYKIIEKRQSVAFWCNPISGHATLYWYQQILGQGPKLLIQFQNNGVVDDSQLPKDRFSAERLKGVDSTLKIQPAKLEDSAVYLCASSFLEQGWGVKTQYFGPGTRLLVL.

This sequence joins TRBV6-5 and TRBJ2-7; 12 bases line up with TRBD2. Germline V CDR1 and CDR2: MNHEY, SVGAGI. V trimming: 6 bases; J trimming: 4 bases; junction bases outside the gene matches: 7. The CDR3 is 15 residues long. Here the CDR3 DNA reads TGTGCCAGCAGAACCGGGACTAGCGGGTGGTACGAGCAGTACTTC. As protein: CASRTGTSGWYEQYF.

J is TRBJ2-7 and V is TRBV10-3; D is uncertain. CDR1 ENHRY and CDR2 SYGVKD come from the germline V gene. Trimming removed 10 bases at V and 3 bases at J, with 16 bases between. The CDR3 has 13 amino acids. The DNA for the CDR3 is TGTGCCACACAAGAAGTACTACGCTACGAGCAGTACTTC. Protein product: CATQEVLRYEQYF.

The chain combines TRBV6-5 with TRBJ2-7, with TRBD1 as a possible D gene (5 bases). Germline V gene sequence: CDR1 MNHEY, CDR2 SVGAGI. Trimming shortened V by 6 bases and J by 7 bases, and 13 bases separated the two germline ends. The CDR3 has 12 amino acids. The CDR3 nucleotides read TGTGCCAGCAGCAGCAGGGTGGGGGAGCAGTACTTC. As protein: CASSSRVGEQYF.